This T cell receptor (beta chain) was observed in a study of blood T cell repertoires in COVID-19. Study-level background: COVID-19 samples collected from the United States, Italy and Spain covered acute and convalescent phases. Nucleic acid was either cDNA or gDNA, and it came from T cells, B-cell-depleted T cells, or PBMCs.

The CDR3 length is 13 residues. Trimming left V 7 bases short and J 5 bases short, with 9 bases between. The V gene's germline CDR1 is MNHEY and CDR2 SMNVEV (reference sequence). Original handling: Amplification of reference gene primers provided the estimated nucleated cell counts. Sequenced by immunoSEQ multiplex PCR; TCRdb stores in-frame clones only, minus some. V and J calls and clone size follow that table, whereas D and trimming were derived from the DNA. The sample consists of 30,000 to 35,000 clones, 60% to 80% of them appearing once. The sequencing input was peripheral blood. The source is an elderly man with active or convalescent COVID-19. The chain is built from TRBV27 and TRBJ2-6; a weak D match, TRBD2 (6 bases). This chain's CDR3 is CASKGDWANVLTF. The CDR3 nucleotides are TGTGCCAGCAAAGGGGACTGGGCCAACGTCCTGACTTTC.